This T cell receptor (beta chain) was retrieved from a study of vaccination and CD4 T cells after COVID-19. In the study overall: The post-COVID sampling time was a median about 13 weeks after diagnosis, ranging from 35 to 161.

Treatment reported: roughly 11-day PBMC culture with coronavirus spike peptide pools or control peptides (ViraFEST assay). The authors isolated CD4+ T cells by negative selection after about 10 days of culture. From germline, CDR1 is LNHDA and CDR2 SQIVND (reference sequence). Between the trimmed V and J ends, which lost 8 bases and 2 bases, there was a span of 13 bases. CDR3 length equals 14 residues. In regard to this clonotype: Its antigen is not identified.

Sequencing of cultured CD4+ T cell DNA used the Oncomine TCR Beta short-read assay. TCRdb reprocessed the PCR reads with MiXCR, giving one entry per CDR3 protein. This table holds around 15,000 distinct CDR3 sequences, around 80% found once. The starting material was CD4+ T cells from blood, cultured in vitro, obtained after SARS-CoV-2 vaccination. This sequence was found in a human donor who received a COVID-19 vaccine. The chain joins TRBV19 to TRBJ1-5; D unclear. The DNA of the CDR3 is TGTGCCAGTCAGAAGGGTTCGGGCAATCAGCCCCAGCATTTT. Protein product: CASQKGSGNQPQHF. Together with reference TRBV19 and TRBJ1-5, the CDR3 gives the full variable domain: DGGITQSPKYLFRKEGQNVTLSCEQNLNHDAMYWYRQDPGQGLRLIYYSQIVNDFQKGDIAEGYSVSREKKESFPLTVTSAQKNPTAFYLCASQKGSGNQPQHFGDGTRLSIL.